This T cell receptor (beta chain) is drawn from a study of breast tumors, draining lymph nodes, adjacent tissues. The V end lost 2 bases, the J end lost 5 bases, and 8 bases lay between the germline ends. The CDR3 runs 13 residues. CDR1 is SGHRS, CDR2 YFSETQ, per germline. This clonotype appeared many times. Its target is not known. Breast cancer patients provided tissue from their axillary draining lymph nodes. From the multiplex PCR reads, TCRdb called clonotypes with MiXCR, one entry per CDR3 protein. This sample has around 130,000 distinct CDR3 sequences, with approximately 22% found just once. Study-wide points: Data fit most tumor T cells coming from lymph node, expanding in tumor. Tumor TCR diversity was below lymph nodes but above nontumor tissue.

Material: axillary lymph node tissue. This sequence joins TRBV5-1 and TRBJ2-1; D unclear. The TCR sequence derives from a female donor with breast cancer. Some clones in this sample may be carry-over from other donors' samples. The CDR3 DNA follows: TGCGCCAGCAGCTTCGGAGCCAACAATGAGCAGTTCTTC. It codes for CASSFGANNEQFF.